Sequencing of this TCR beta chain was carried out in a study of T-cell memory formation after mild COVID-19 (dated by TCRdb to about 2021). Turning to the overall study: TCR sequence clusters from the two donors were found to be largely donor specific. In two donors, T-cell clones that expanded and contracted after mild COVID-19 were followed by sequencing TCRalpha and TCRbeta repertoires longitudinally. The cohort was made up of two young adult volunteers, one female and one male, who were previously healthy.

Sequencing was performed on an Illumina NovaSeq 6000. cDNA libraries for TCRalpha and TCRbeta were prepared by 5'RACE using constant-segment primers, with sample barcodes and unique molecular identifiers added. RNA was extracted from every sample with Trizol reagent. Library amplification was performed in two PCR steps, and a second sample barcode and Illumina TruSeq adapters were introduced in the second step. The libraries were sequenced on an Illumina NovaSeq using 2 x 150 bp paired-end reads. Per the source publication's procedure: With migec v1.2.7, reads were demultiplexed and then collapsed into UMI-guided consensus sequences. With mixcr v2.1.11, UMI consensuses were aligned to TRA and TRB V and J templates and assembled into clonotypes. Clonotypes were classified as expanded or contracted when called significant by both edgeR and NoisET, with noise models trained on biological replicates. For edgeR calls, a false discovery rate-adjusted p below 0.01 and a log2 fold-change threshold of 1 were applied. PCA with hierarchical clustering of max-normalized trajectories of the 1000 most abundant clonotypes was used as exploratory dynamics analysis. The CD4 or CD8 phenotype of responding clones was assigned using the separately sequenced CD4+ and CD8+ repertoires. The public reads were run again by TCRdb, first through fastp at Q25 and then through MiXCR, and only productive beta chains were kept. Each CDR3 protein gets just one entry, which takes the most common genes and DNA from the rows behind it. The V and J calls, along with clone size, are taken from TCRdb and not from the paper's own processing. This sample holds 180,000 or so distinct CDR3 sequences; around 10% were observed only once. The ten largest account for about 3.8% of the sample.

V and J are truncated by 8 bases and 2 bases respectively, leaving an intervening sequence of 12 bases. From its cysteine to its phenylalanine, the CDR3 spans 13 amino acids. Only CDR3 DNA remains: 39 bases, in frame from the first base. From the germline V gene, CDR1 is MNHNS and CDR2 is SASEGT. PBMCs were isolated by Ficoll-Paque density gradient centrifugation. General study outcomes and caveats: Whether the second-wave clones peaking on day 37 were SARS-CoV-2 specific was not confirmed. Clones contracting from day 15 to 85 had balanced CD4/CD8 phenotypes, while a second wave expanding from day 15 to 37 was biased towards CD4+. The study covered only a couple of mild cases, and larger cohorts including severe cases with pre-infection samples were considered necessary. Some responding clones were detected in pre-infection memory, suggesting pre-existing cross-reactive memory T cells joined the SARS-CoV-2 response. Contracting CD4+ clones turned up mainly in the CM and EM memory subsets, whereas EMRA was where CD8+ clones were enriched.

Turning to this clonotype: Its recognized antigen is unknown. Base qualities were left out, and no much larger clone turns up one base away.

The sequence links TRBV6-1 to TRBJ2-5; TRBD2 is possibly the D segment (6 matching bases). The receptor comes from a man younger than 30 who had mild COVID-19 (a few samples of this study predate the infection). The sample titles of this study are shuffled in the database, so cell type and time point are left out; the donor was told from shared clones. Sequenced input: PBMCs or a T cell subset sorted from them (not recorded which). DNA sequence: TGTGCCAGCGGATGGAGCGGGCAAGAGACCCAGTACTTC. Its translation reads: CASGWSGQETQYF.